This T cell receptor (beta chain) stems from a study of CD8 T cells in Susac syndrome. The V gene's germline CDR1 is MNHEY and CDR2 SMNVEV (reference sequence). The CDR3 is made up of 18 amino acids. Trimming removed 5 bases from V and 1 base from J, with 21 bases in between. Reverse transcription used about 0.45 to 1 ug RNA and random hexamers. A single record per CDR3 protein comes from TCRdb applying MiXCR to the immunoSEQ multiplex PCR reads. Of 180,000 or so distinct CDR3 sequences listed, over 85% are singletons. This TCR derives from a human donor in good health. The genes are TRBV27 and TRBJ1-3; D remains unclear. Sequencing input: CD4+ T cells from PBMCs. CDR3 region: CASSPVAAEWNSGNTIYF. CDR3 in DNA: TGTGCCAGCAGTCCCGTGGCAGCGGAGTGGAATTCTGGAAACACCATATATTTT.